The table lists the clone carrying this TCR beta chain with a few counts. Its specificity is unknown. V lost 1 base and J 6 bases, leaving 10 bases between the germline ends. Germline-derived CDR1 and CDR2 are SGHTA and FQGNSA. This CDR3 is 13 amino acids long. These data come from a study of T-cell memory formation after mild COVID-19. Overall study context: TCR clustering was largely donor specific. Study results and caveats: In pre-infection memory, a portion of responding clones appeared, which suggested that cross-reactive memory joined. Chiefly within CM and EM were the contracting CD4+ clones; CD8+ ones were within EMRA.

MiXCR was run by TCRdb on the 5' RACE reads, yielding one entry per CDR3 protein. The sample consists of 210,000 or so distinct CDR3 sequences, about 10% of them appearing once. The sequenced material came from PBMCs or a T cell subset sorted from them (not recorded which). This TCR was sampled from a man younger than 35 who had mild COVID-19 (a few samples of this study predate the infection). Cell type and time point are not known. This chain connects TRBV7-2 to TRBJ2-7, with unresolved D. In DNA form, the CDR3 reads TGTGCCAGCAGCTTAGTATTGCGGAGCGAGCAGTACTTC. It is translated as CASSLVLRSEQYF.